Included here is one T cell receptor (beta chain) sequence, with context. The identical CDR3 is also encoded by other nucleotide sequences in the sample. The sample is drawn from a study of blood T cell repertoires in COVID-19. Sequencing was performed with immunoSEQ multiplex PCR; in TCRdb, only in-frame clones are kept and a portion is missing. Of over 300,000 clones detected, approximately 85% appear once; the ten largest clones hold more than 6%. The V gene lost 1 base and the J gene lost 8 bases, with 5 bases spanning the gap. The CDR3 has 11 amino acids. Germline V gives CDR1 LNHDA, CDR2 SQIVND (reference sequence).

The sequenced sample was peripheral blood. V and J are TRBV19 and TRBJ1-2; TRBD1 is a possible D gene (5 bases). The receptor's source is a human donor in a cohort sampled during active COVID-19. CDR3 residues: CASSIGGGYTF. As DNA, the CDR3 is TGTGCCAGTAGTATAGGGGGCGGCTACACCTTC.